This TCR beta chain derives from a study of shared clonotypes between healthy human individuals. Study-wide findings and caveats: Unshared clonotypes carried lower generation probabilities than those common to all four donors.

Sequenced by immunoSEQ multiplex PCR; TCRdb stores in-frame clones only, minus some. The top ten clones hold about 0.41% of a sample with a few million clones, 80% to 95% of them seen once. The donors, healthy adults who were HIV-negative, had experienced no recent acute infections or vaccinations. The CDR3 covers 15 residues. Germline V gene sequence: CDR1 SGHRS, CDR2 YFSETQ. The trim removed 0 bases at V and 4 bases at J, leaving 5 bases unmatched. As concerns this clone: What it binds is unknown.

V usage is TRBV5-1 and J usage is TRBJ1-1; 8 bases are shared with TRBD1. This sequence was found in a man aged 18-30 years in good health. Some clones in this sample may be carry-over from other donors' samples. What was sequenced was naive CD4+ T cells from PBMCs. The subset here: CD45RA+ positively selected. This chain's CDR3 is CASSLGHRGGTEAFF. CDR3 nucleotides: TGCGCCAGCAGCTTGGGCCACAGGGGGGGCACTGAAGCTTTCTTT.